A selection of T cell receptor beta chains follows, all from one sample in a study of CD8+ T cells in alopecia areata. Profiled with immunoSEQ multiplex PCR; TCRdb holds only in-frame clones, not every one. The data hold roughly 98,000 clones, with approximately 60% observed a single time. The material was CD8+ T cells sorted from blood, obtained at week 4, from a patient treated with tofacitinib. The receptor set was obtained from a human donor with alopecia areata. CDR3s include the opening cysteine and the closing phenylalanine or tryptophan. A D gene is named only where the DNA matches it firmly.

d_call,v_call,cdr3_aa
TRBD2,TRBV5-4,CASSQWEGETQYF
.,TRBV9,CASSETAGISTDTQYF
.,TRBV9,CASEGSYNEQFF
.,TRBV4-3,CASSQDSSVNTEAFF
.,TRBV7-2,CASSLASGPYNEQFF
.,TRBV29-1,CSVMDGNSYEQYF
.,TRBV23-1,CASSQGDTIYF
TRBD1,TRBV29-1,CSIRDRGDAFF
TRBD2,TRBV7-8,CASSFSRRTSGGADTQYF
.,TRBV6-5,CASSYVASGTGELFF
.,TRBV4-3,CASSQDKTENYGYTF
.,TRBV7-6,CASSLSEGAGADTQYF
TRBD1,TRBV7-9,CASRRDSYEQYF
.,TRBV5-6,CASSLEGADYSNQPQHF
TRBD1,TRBV4-1,CASSPWTGKNIQYF
.,TRBV10-3,CAISDQGWSTGANVLTF
.,TRBV7-9,CASSLQGQPQHF
TRBD2,TRBV7-6,CASSLGLSGLEVYEQYF
TRBD1,TRBV11-2,CASSITTGVGSTDTQYF
TRBD2,TRBV5-4,CASSLETSGGGGSYEQYF
.,TRBV4-1,CASSQESGYGYTF
TRBD1,TRBV7-9,CASSLDRVLGGYTF
TRBD1,TRBV5-1,CASSWTGGEEKLFF
.,TRBV27,CASSLNAWTEAFF
.,TRBV28,CASRDTEFPYEQYF
TRBD2,TRBV11-2,CASSLDIKAGGPSYNEQFF
TRBD1,TRBV7-9,CASSLGTGGRFYEQYF
TRBD2,TRBV27,CASSLSVAGGPSTDTQYF
TRBD2,TRBV9,CASSVASLAGGLTDTQYF
.,TRBV2,CALGGQWGNQPQHF
.,TRBV9,CASSVRWGAYTDTQYF
.,TRBV4-1,CASSQERTDEKLFF
.,TRBV5-1,CASRGTMGEKLFF
TRBD1,TRBV5-5,CASSFGTGFSYEQYF
.,TRBV20-1,CSARSTGELFF
.,TRBV5-1,CASSFRGRIGNQNTEAFF
.,TRBV27,CASSLSASYGYTF
.,TRBV10-3,CAIRAGTENYGYTF
TRBD1,TRBV4-1,CASSQTPGQGTTYEQYF
TRBD1,TRBV4-1,CASSQHLTGGGGLEAFF
TRBD1,TRBV7-9,CASSQLGQGVETQYF
TRBD2,TRBV29-1,CSAEKGTSEQYF
TRBD2,TRBV7-3,CASSPSGGSIAGELFF
.,TRBV5-1,CASSPDLDNEQFF
TRBD1,TRBV27,CASRQRDRGFYGYTF
.,TRBV6-5,CASSYSNPAYEQYF
TRBD1,TRBV29-1,CGSTGNYEQFF
.,TRBV2,CASSDSLVGQKQFF
.,TRBV4-1,CASSQENSGYYEQYF
.,TRBV5-6,CASSLFLSSYEQYF
TRBD2,TRBV6-5,CASSPLAGVYNEQFF
TRBD2,TRBV9,CASSEPLGLAYSTDTQYF
.,TRBV19,CASSIEARPDTDTQYF
.,TRBV30,CAWSPGTSYEQYF
.,TRBV5-1,CASSGEEGLLWNEQFF
.,TRBV5-1,CASSLVPMTEAFF
TRBD1,TRBV5-4,CASSATGKGANVLTF
.,TRBV7-2,CASSSTRYFNYGYTF